This TCR beta chain was retrieved from a study of cytomegalovirus exposure and HLA in healthy donors. About the research overall: Out of around 360 genotyped donors, less than 85% belonged to the Caucasian-associated ancestry cluster.

PCR employed 60 Vbeta and 13 Jbeta primers. Produced via immunoSEQ multiplex PCR; TCRdb's table is partial and in-frame only. The sample lists over 130,000 clones, less than 85% occurring once. Points from the study as a whole: Many donors carried some public TCRs, although rarity characterized most TCR sequences. The study flagged around 150 TCR beta chains as cytomegalovirus-associated. Donor immune exposure was known only as CMV serostatus.

Note on this clone: Its antigen is currently unknown.

This sequence originates from a man in his forties in good health and CMV-seronegative. The sequencing input was PBMCs.

Written as DNA, the CDR3 is TGTGCCAGCAGCTTAGTCGGGGGGACCTCCTACAATGAGCAGTTCTTC. This sequence encodes CASSLVGGTSYNEQFF. The V and J genes are TRBV7-3 and TRBJ2-1; 7 bases align to TRBD2. CDR3 size: 16 residues. Germline V gene data show CDR1 as SGHTA and CDR2 as FQGTGA. With 2 bases clipped from V and 0 bases from J, the junction kept 4 bases outside the gene matches.